This TCR beta chain is from a study of technical replicates of blood from a few donors. This clone was counted once. TCRdb's table, derived via immunoSEQ multiplex PCR, lists solely in-frame clones and lacks some. In the table there are 75,000 to 100,000 clones, approximately 94% of which are singletons. The CDR3 totals 15 residues. Between the trimmed V and J ends, which lost 0 bases and 0 bases, there was a span of 8 bases. Germline V gene data show CDR1 as LNHDA and CDR2 as SQIVND (reference sequence). The receptor was derived from a human donor in good health. The sample consisted of T cells isolated from PBMCs. The gene calls are TRBV19 and TRBJ1-1; weak D call: TRBD1 (6 bases). CDR3 bases: TGTGCCAGTAGTATAGAGGCAGGGGTGAACACTGAAGCTTTCTTT. The encoded protein is CASSIEAGVNTEAFF. Together with reference TRBV19 and TRBJ1-1, the CDR3 gives the full variable domain: DGGITQSPKYLFRKEGQNVTLSCEQNLNHDAMYWYRQDPGQGLRLIYYSQIVNDFQKGDIAEGYSVSREKKESFPLTVTSAQKNPTAFYLCASSIEAGVNTEAFFGQGTRLTVV.